This TCR beta chain was sequenced in a study of early T cells in non-severe SARS-CoV-2 infection (dated by TCRdb to about 2021). Looking at the study overall: Because TCR sequencing relied on bulk RNA taken from unsorted whole blood, pairing of alpha and beta chains was not possible. What the work shows at the level of the full study, not this receptor alone: VDJdb matching was skewed toward anti-spike CD8 responses and likely underestimated virus-specific expansions, missing private and CD4 specificities.

The study was a case-control design nested within a healthcare worker cohort in London, UK, with weekly nasopharyngeal swab PCR tests and blood sampling. Between 23 and 31 March 2020, the week of the UK lockdown, healthcare workers were enrolled and then followed up weekly for as long as 16 weeks. Receptor amplification or capture employed 5' RACE. Sequencing was carried out with a NextSeq 500. To correct for sequencing error and PCR bias, the TCR library protocol tagged individual cDNA molecules with unique molecular identifiers. Sequencing covered both TCR alpha and beta chains, and within each sample the abundances of alpha and beta sequences were tightly co-correlated. The study's processing was this. Decombinator V4 was used to annotate TCR sequences for V gene, J gene and CDR3. TCRs were defined as expanded if a significant change between any two time points was detected under a Poisson model with p below 0.0001. TCR abundances were normalised to the total number of TCRs sequenced per sample and were expressed as counts per million. MAIT TCRs were defined by TRAV1-2 paired with TRAJ12, TRAJ20 or TRAJ33, and iNKT TCRs by TRAV10 paired with TRAJ18. VDJdb, accessed 1 November 2021, was searched for CMV, EBV and SARS-CoV-2 annotated TCRs, with TCRs annotated for multiple antigens excluded. TCRdb reprocessing: public reads trimmed at Q25 with fastp, clones called with MiXCR, in-frame beta chains kept. Rows matching on CDR3 protein sequence are summarized as one entry with the most common DNA and genes. The V and J calls were determined by TCRdb, not by the authors. Present in this sample are about 15,000 distinct CDR3 sequences, roughly 5.4% of which were seen just once. The ten largest make up more than 6.5% of the sample.

Including cysteine and phenylalanine, the CDR3 has 14 amino acids. Only CDR3 DNA remains: 42 bases, in frame from the first base. For CDR1 and CDR2, the germline V gene lists SGHVS and FNYEAQ. V and J are truncated by 4 bases and 9 bases respectively, leaving an intervening sequence of 16 bases. This clonotype was seen at least ten times. It has no known antigen specificity. Base qualities are not at hand, and no much larger clone is one base apart. The TCR was taken from an adult who was a healthcare worker with PCR-confirmed SARS-CoV-2 infection or an uninfected control (not recorded which). The chain uses TRBV7-6 and TRBJ2-1; perhaps TRBD2 is the D gene, with 7 bases matching. The sequenced sample was whole blood, obtained at baseline. The CDR3 reads CASSWTSGDTEQFF. The bases are TGTGCCAGCAGCTGGACTAGTGGGGACACTGAGCAGTTCTTC. The full variable domain, completed from the reference TRBV7-6 and TRBJ2-1 proteins outside the CDR3, reads GAGVSQSPRYKVTKRGQDVALRCDPISGHVSLYWYRQALGQGPEFLTYFNYEAQQDKSGLPNDRFSAERPEGSISTLTIQRTEQRDSAMYRCASSWTSGDTEQFFGPGTRLTVL.